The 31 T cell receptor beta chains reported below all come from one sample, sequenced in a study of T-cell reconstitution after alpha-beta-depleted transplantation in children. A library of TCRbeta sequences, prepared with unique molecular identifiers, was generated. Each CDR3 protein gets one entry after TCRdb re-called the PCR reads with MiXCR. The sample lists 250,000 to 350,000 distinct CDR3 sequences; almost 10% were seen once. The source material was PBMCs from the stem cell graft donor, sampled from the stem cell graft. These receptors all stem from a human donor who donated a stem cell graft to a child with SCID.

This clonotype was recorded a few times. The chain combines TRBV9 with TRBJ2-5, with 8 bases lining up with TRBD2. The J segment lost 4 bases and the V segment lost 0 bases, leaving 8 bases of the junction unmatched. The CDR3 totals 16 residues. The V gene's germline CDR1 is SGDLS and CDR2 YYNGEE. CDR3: CASSVDQRGMGETQYF. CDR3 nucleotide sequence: TGTGCCAGCAGCGTAGACCAGCGGGGGATGGGAGAGACCCAGTACTTC.

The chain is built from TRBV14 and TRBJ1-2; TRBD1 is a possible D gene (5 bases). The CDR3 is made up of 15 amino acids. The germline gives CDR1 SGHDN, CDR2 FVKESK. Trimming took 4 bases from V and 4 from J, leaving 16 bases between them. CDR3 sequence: CASSRSQGLGYGYTF. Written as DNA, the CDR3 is TGTGCCAGCAGCCGGTCCCAGGGACTCGGCTATGGCTACACCTTC.

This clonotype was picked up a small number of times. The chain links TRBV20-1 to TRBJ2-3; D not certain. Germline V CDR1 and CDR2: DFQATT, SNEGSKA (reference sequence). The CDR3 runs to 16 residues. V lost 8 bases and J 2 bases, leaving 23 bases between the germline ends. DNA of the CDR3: TGCAGTTCCGAGAAGTCCGTAGGCGCAGTCACAGATACGCAGTATTTT. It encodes CSSEKSVGAVTDTQYF.

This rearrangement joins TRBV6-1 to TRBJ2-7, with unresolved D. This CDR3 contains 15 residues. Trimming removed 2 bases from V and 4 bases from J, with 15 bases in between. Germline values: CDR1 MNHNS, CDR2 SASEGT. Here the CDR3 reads CASSEKTAESYEQYF. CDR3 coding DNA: TGTGCCAGCAGTGAAAAGACTGCGGAATCTTACGAGCAGTACTTC.

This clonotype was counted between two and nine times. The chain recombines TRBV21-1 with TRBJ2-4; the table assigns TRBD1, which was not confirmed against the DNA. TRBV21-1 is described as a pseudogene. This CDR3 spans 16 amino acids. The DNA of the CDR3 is TGTGCCAGCAGCAAAGTAACGACACTCCCCAGTCACATTCAGTACTTC. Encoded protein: CASSKVTTLPSHIQYF.

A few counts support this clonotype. DNA for the CDR3: TGTGCCAGCAGCTTGGAACGGCAGGGTAATCAGCCCCAGCATTTT. Its protein is CASSLERQGNQPQHF. The gene calls are TRBV5-5 and TRBJ1-5, with D possibly being TRBD1 (5 bases). The CDR3 is made up of 15 amino acids. CDR1 and CDR2 (germline): SGHKS, YYEKEE (reference sequence). V lost 0 bases and J 4 bases, leaving 11 bases between the germline ends.

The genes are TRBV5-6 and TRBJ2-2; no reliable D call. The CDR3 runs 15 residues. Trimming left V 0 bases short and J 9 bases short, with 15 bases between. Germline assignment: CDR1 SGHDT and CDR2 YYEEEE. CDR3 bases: TGTGCCAGCAGCTTGGGTATCGCGGTGAGCTGGGAGCTGTTTTTT. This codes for CASSLGIAVSWELFF.

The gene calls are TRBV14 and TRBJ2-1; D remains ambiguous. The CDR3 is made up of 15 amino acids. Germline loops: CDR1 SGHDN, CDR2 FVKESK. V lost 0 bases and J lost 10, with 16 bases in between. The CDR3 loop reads CASSQDGPAAREQFF. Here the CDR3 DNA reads TGTGCCAGCAGCCAAGATGGGCCGGCCGCCCGGGAGCAGTTCTTC.

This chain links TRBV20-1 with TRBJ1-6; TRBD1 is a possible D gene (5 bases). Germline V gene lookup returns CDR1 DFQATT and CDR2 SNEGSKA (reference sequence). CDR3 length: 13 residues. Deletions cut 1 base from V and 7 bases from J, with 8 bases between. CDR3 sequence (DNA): TGCAGTGCTAGAGGGCAGGGCAATTCACCCCTCCACTTT. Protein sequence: CSARGQGNSPLHF.

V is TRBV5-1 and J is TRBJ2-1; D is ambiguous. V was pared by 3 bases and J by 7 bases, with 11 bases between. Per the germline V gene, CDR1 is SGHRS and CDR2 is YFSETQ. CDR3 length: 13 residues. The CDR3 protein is CASSSEARNEQFF. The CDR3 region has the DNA TGCGCCAGCAGCTCAGAGGCACGAAATGAGCAGTTCTTC.

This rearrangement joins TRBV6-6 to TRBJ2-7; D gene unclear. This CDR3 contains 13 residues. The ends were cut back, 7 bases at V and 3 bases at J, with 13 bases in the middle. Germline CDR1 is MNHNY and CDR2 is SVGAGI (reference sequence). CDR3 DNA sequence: TGTGCCAGCAATCCCTCGATAGGCTACGAGCAGTACTTC. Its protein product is CASNPSIGYEQYF.

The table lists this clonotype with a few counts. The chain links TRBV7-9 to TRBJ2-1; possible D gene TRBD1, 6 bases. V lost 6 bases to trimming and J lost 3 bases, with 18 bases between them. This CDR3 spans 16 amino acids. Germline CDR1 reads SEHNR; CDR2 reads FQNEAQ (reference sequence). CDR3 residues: CASSLMADSRYNEQFF. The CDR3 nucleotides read TGTGCCAGCAGTCTAATGGCGGACAGTCGCTACAATGAGCAGTTCTTC.

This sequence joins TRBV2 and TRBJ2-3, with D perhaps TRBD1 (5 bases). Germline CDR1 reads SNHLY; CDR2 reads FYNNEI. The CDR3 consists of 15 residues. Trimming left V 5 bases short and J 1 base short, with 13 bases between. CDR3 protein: CASSPGFVGTDTQYF. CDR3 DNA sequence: TGTGCCAGCAGTCCAGGGTTCGTTGGCACAGATACGCAGTATTTT.

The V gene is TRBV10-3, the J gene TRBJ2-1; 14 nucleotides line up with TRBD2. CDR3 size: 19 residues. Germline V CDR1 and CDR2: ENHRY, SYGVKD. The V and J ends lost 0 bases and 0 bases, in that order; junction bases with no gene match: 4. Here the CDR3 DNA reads TGTGCCATCAGTGAGTCGGGGACTAGCGGGGGCCACTCCTACAATGAGCAGTTCTTC. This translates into CAISESGTSGGHSYNEQFF.

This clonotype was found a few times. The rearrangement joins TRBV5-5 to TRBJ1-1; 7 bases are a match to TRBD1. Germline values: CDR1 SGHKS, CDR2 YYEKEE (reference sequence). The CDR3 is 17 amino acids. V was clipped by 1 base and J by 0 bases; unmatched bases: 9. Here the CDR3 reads CASSLRVQGKLNTEAFF. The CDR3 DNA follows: TGTGCCAGCAGCTTGCGGGTACAGGGGAAATTGAACACTGAAGCTTTCTTT.

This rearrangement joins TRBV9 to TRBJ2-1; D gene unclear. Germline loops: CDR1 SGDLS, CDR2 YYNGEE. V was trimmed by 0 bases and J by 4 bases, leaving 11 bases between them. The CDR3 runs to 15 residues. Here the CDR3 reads CASSVVAGVYNEQFF. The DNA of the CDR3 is TGTGCCAGCAGCGTAGTAGCCGGAGTATACAATGAGCAGTTCTTC.

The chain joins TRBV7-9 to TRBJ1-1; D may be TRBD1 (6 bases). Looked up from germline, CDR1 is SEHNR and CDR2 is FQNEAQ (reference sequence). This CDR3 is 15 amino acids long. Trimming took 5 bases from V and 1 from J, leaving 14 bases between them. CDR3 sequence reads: CASSNLGTRNTEAFF. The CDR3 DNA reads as TGTGCCAGCAGCAACCTGGGGACAAGGAACACTGAAGCTTTCTTT.

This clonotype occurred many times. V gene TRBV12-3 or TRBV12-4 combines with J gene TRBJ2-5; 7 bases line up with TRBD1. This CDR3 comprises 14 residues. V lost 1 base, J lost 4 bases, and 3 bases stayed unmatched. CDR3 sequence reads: CASSLVDRAETQYF. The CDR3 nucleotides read TGTGCCAGCAGTTTAGTCGACAGGGCAGAGACCCAGTACTTC.

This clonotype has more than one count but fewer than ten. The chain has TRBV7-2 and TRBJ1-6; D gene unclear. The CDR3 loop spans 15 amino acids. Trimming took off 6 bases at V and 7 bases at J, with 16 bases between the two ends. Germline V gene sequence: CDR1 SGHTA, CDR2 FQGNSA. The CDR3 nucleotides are TGTGCCAGCAGTCGAAGGGCGGGAGAGAATTCACCCCTCCACTTT. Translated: CASSRRAGENSPLHF.

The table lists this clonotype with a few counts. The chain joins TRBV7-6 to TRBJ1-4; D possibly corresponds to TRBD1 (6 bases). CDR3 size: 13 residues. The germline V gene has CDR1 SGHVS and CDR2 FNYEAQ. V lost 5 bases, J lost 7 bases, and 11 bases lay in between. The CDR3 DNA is TGTGCCAGCAGCCCCGCACAGGGTGAAAAACTGTTTTTT. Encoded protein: CASSPAQGEKLFF.

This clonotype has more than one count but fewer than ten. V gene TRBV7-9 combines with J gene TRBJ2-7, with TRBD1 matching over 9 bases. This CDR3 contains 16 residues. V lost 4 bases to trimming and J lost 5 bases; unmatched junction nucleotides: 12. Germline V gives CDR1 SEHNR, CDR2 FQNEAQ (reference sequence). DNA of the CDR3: TGTGCCAGCAGCTGGATCGCCGGGACAGGGATCAACGAGCAGTACTTC. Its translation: CASSWIAGTGINEQYF.

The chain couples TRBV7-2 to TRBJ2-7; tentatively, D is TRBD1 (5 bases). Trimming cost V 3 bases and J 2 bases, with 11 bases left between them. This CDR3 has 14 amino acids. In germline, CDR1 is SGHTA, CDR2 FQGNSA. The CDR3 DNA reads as TGTGCCAGCAGCTTGCAGGGAATCGCCTACGAGCAGTACTTC. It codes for CASSLQGIAYEQYF.

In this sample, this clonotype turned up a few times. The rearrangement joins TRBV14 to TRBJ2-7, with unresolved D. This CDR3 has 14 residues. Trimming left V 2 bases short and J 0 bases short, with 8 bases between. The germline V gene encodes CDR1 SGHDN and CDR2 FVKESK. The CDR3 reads CASSQPLTSYEQYF. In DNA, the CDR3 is TGTGCCAGCAGCCAACCGCTTACCTCCTACGAGCAGTACTTC. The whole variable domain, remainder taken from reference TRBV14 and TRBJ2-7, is EAGVTQFPSHSVIEKGQTVTLRCDPISGHDNLYWYRRVMGKEIKFLLHFVKESKQDESGMPNNRFLAERTGGTYSTLKVQPAELEDSGVYFCASSQPLTSYEQYFGPGTRLTVT.

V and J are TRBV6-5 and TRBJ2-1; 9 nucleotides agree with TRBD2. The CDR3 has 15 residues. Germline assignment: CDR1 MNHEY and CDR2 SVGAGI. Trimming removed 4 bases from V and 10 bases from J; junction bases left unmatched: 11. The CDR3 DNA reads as TGTGCCAGCAGTTTCTCCGGGACTAGCATTTTAGAGCAGTTCTTC. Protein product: CASSFSGTSILEQFF.

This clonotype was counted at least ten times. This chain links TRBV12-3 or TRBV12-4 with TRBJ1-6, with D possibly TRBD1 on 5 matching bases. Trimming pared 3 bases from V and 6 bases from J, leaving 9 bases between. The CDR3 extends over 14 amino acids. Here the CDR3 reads CASSFDRSNSPLHF. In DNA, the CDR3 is TGTGCCAGCAGTTTCGACAGATCTAATTCACCCCTCCACTTT.

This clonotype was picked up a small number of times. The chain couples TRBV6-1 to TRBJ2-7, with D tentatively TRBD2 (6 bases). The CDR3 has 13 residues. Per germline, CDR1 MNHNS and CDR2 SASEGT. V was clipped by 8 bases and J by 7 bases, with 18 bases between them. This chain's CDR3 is CASGPRGPGEQYF. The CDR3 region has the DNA TGTGCCAGCGGCCCGCGGGGCCCGGGAGAGCAGTACTTC.

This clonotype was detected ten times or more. In DNA, the CDR3 is TGTGCCACCAGCAGAGATCAAGGGATGTGGGGCTACACCTTC. It codes for CATSRDQGMWGYTF. This chain uses TRBV15 with TRBJ1-2; no definite D call. The CDR3 has 14 residues. Trimming shortened V by 0 bases and J by 8 bases, and 13 bases separated the two germline ends. Germline CDR1 reads LNHNV; CDR2 reads YYDKDF (reference sequence).

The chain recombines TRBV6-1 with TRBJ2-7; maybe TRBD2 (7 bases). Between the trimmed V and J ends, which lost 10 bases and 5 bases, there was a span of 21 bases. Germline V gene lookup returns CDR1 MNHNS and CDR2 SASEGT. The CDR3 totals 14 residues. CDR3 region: CATSAGAASHEQYF. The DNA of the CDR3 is TGTGCCACCTCGGCGGGGGCGGCTTCCCACGAGCAGTACTTC.

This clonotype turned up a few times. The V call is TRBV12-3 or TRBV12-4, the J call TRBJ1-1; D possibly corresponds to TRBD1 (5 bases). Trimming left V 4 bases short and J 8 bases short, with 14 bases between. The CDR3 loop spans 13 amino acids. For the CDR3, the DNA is TGTGCCAGCAGTTCCCCCAGAAGGGGCGAAGCTTTCTTT. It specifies CASSSPRRGEAFF.

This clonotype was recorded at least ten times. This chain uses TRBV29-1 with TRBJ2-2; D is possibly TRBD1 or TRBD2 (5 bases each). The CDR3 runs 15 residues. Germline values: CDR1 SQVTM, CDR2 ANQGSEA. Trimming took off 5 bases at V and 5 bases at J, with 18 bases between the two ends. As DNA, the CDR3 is TGCAGCGTTCCCCGGCAGGGCGGGTATACCGGGGAGCTGTTTTTT. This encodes CSVPRQGGYTGELFF.

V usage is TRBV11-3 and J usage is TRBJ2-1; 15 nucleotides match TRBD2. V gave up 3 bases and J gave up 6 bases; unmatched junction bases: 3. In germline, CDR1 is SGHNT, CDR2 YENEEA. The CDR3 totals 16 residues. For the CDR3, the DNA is TGTGCCAGCAGCTTGGGACTAGCGGGGGGTTCCAATGAGCAGTTCTTC. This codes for CASSLGLAGGSNEQFF. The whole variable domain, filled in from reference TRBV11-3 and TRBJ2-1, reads EAGVVQSPRYKIIEKKQPVAFWCNPISGHNTLYWYLQNLGQGPELLIRYENEEAVDDSQLPKDRFSAERLKGVDSTLKIQPAELGDSAVYLCASSLGLAGGSNEQFFGPGTRLTVL.